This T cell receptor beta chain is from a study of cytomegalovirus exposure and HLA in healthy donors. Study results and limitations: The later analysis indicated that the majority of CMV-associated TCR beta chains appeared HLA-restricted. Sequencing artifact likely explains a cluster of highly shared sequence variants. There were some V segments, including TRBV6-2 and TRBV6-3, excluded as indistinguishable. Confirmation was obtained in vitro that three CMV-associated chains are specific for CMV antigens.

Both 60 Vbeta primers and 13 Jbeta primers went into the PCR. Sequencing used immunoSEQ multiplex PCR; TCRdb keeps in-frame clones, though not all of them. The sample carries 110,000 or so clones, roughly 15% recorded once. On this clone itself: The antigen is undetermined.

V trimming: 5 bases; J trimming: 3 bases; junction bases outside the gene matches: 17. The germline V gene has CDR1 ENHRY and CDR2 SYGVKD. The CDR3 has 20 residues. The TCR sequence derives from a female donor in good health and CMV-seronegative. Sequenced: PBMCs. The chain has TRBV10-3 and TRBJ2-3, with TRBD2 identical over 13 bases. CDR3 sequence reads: CAISQGLAGVVRRGTDTQYF. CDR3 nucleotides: TGTGCCATCAGTCAAGGACTAGCGGGAGTGGTTAGGCGTGGGACAGATACGCAGTATTTT.